The T cell receptor (beta chain) under discussion was sequenced for a study of control samples from healthy donors and cancer patients. With V trimmed by 0 bases and J by 6 bases, 5 bases remained unmatched. The V gene's germline CDR1 is LGHDT and CDR2 YNNKEL (reference sequence). The CDR3 extends over 15 amino acids. Method: immunoSEQ multiplex PCR; TCRdb's copy keeps in-frame clones and lacks some. The sample carries 150,000 to 200,000 clones, roughly 94% recorded once. This clone has only one observation. The chain is built from TRBV3-1 (or the pseudogene TRBV3-2) and TRBJ1-5; TRBD1 agrees at 7 bases. The sequence came from a woman between 40 and 55 years old in good health. The source material was blood. CDR3 loop: CASSQDNRGVQPQHF. CDR3 DNA sequence: TGTGCCAGCAGCCAAGATAACAGGGGAGTTCAGCCCCAGCATTTT.